The clone carrying this T cell receptor beta chain was counted ten times or more. TCR beta CDR3 regions were amplified from RNA transcripts. During a first-round RT-PCR of the TCR CDR3, the HTBI primer set was used. TCRdb independently ran MiXCR on the multiplex PCR reads; one entry per CDR3 protein. The sample includes 300,000 to 400,000 distinct CDR3 sequences, about 14% seen only once; the top ten take 20% to 25%. These data are taken from a study of T cells in Graves' hyperthyroidism and ophthalmopathy. Trimming cost V 0 bases and J 5 bases; bases outside gene matches: 6. The CDR3 spans 16 residues. Germline CDR1 and CDR2: SGHAT and FQNNGV.

The sample comprised blood. This TCR derives from a woman aged 25-40 years with Graves' hyperthyroidism. The genes are TRBV11-2 and TRBJ2-3, with 9 nucleotides matching TRBD2. The CDR3: CASSLDLAGTLDTQYF. In DNA form, the CDR3 reads TGTGCCAGCAGCTTAGATCTAGCGGGGACCTTAGATACGCAGTATTTT.